This TCR beta chain was profiled in a study of radiotherapy plus CTLA-4 blockade in lung cancer. Study-level background: Among enrolled patients, roughly 20% responded and 31% achieved disease control. Findings and limits, study-wide: Radiotherapy plus ipilimumab was followed by expansion in blood of tumor-derived TCR clones.

Looked up from germline, CDR1 is SGHRS and CDR2 is YFSETQ. Trimming pared 2 bases from V and 2 bases from J, leaving 4 bases between. The CDR3 sequence is 12 residues long. Turning to this clone: Its antigen is not known.

Focal radiation was given together with CTLA-4 blockade (ipilimumab) to patients with chemo-refractory metastatic non-small-cell lung cancer. Generated by immunoSEQ multiplex PCR, the TCRdb table keeps only in-frame clones and is missing some. The sample shows 95,000 to 150,000 clones, approximately 90% of them seen only once. This clonotype was obtained from a human donor with non-small cell lung cancer that progressed on radiotherapy plus ipilimumab. This sequence joins TRBV5-1 and TRBJ2-5; D is ambiguous. The input for sequencing was peripheral blood, taken from a patient treated with radiotherapy plus ipilimumab. The CDR3 DNA reads as TGCGCCAGCAGCTTCAAGCAAGAGACCCAGTACTTC. This translates into CASSFKQETQYF.